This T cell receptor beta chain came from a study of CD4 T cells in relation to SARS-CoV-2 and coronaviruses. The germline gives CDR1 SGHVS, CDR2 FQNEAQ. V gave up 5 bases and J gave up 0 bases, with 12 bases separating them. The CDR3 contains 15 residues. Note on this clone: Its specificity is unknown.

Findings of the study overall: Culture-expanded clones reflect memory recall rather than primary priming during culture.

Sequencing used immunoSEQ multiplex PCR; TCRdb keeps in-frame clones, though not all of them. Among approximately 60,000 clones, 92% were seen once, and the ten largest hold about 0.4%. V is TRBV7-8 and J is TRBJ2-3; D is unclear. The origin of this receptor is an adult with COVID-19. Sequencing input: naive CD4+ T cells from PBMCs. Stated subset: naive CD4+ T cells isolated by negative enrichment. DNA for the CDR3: TGTGCCAGCAGCAACGACGGATCTAGCACAGATACGCAGTATTTT. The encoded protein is CASSNDGSSTDTQYF.